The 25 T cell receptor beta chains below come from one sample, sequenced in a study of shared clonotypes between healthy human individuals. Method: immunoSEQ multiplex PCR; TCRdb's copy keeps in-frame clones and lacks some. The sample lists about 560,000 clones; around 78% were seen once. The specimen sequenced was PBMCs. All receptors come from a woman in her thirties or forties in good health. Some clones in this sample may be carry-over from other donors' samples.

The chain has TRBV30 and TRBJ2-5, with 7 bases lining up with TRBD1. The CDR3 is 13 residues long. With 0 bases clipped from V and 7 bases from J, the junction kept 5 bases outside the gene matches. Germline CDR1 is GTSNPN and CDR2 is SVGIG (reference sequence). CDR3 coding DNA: TGTGCCTGGAGTGTAGGACAGGCGGGGACCCAGTACTTC. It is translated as CAWSVGQAGTQYF.

In DNA, the CDR3 is TGTGCCAGTAGTATCAGGACAGCTCCTAATGGCTACACCTTC. Protein sequence: CASSIRTAPNGYTF. The chain carries TRBV19 and TRBJ1-2; weak D call: TRBD1 (6 bases). The germline V gene encodes CDR1 LNHDA and CDR2 SQIVND (reference sequence). The V gene lost 3 bases and the J gene lost 6 bases, with 14 bases spanning the gap. The CDR3 has 14 residues.

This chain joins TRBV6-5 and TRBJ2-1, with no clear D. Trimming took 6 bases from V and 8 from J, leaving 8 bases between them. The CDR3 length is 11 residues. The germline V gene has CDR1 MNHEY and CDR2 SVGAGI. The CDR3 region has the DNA TGTGCCAGCAGGGGGTTGGATGAGCAGTTCTTC. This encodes CASRGLDEQFF.

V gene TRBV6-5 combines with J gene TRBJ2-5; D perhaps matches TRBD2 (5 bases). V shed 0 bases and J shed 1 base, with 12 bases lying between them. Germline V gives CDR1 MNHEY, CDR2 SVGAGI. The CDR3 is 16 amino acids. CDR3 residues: CASSYSLAEAQETQYF. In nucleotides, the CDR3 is TGTGCCAGCAGTTACTCTCTAGCAGAGGCCCAAGAGACCCAGTACTTC.

The CDR3 region is CASSYSRQGDEKLFF. The CDR3 coding sequence is TGTGCCAGCAGTTACTCGAGACAGGGTGATGAAAAACTGTTTTTT. The chain employs TRBV6-6 and TRBJ1-4; 7 positions match TRBD1. Losses at the gene ends were 0 bases for V and 6 bases for J; bases not matched to a gene: 4. The CDR3 is 15 amino acids. CDR1 and CDR2 (germline): MNHNY, SVGAGI (reference sequence).

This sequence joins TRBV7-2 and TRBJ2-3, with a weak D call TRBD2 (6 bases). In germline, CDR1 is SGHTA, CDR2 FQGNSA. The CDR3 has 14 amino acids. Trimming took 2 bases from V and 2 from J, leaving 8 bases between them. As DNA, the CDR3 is TGTGCCAGCAGCTTACTAGCGAACACAGATACGCAGTATTTT. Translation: CASSLLANTDTQYF.

This chain's CDR3 is CASSRPLGSGGEAFF. The CDR3 DNA is TGTGCCAGCAGCCGACCCTTGGGGTCCGGGGGTGAAGCTTTCTTT. The chain recombines TRBV28 with TRBJ1-1, with D possibly TRBD1 on 5 matching bases. The V gene lost 6 bases and the J gene lost 7 bases, with 21 bases spanning the gap. The CDR3 runs 15 residues. Germline V gene sequence: CDR1 MDHEN, CDR2 SYDVKM.

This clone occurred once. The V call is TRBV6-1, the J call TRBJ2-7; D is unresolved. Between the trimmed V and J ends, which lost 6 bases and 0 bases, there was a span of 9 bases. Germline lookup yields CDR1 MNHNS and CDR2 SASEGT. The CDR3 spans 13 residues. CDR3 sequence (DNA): TGTGCCAGCAGACTTCCAAGCTCCTACGAGCAGTACTTC. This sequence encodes CASRLPSSYEQYF.

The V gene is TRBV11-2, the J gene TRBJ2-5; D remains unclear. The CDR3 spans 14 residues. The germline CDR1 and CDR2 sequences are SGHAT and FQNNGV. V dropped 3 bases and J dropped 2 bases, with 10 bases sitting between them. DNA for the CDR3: TGTGCCAGCAGCTTCTATCTGGGACAAGAGACCCAGTACTTC. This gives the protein CASSFYLGQETQYF.

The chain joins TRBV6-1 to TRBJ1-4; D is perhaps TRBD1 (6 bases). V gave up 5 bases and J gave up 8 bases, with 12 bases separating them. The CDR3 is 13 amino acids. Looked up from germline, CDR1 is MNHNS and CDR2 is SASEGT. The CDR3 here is CASSPEQGEKLFF. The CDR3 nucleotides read TGTGCCAGCAGTCCCGAACAGGGCGAAAAACTGTTTTTT.

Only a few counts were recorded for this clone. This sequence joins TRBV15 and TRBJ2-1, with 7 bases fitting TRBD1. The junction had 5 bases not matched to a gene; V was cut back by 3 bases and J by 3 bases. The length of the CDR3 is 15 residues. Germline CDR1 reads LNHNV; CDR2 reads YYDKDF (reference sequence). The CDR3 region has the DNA TGTGCCACCAGCAGTGCCCGGGACAGCTACAATGAGCAGTTCTTC. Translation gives CATSSARDSYNEQFF.

As DNA, the CDR3 is TGTGCCAGCAGCTTAGGCGGGACAGGGAACACTGAAGCTTTCTTT. This translates into CASSLGGTGNTEAFF. This chain connects TRBV7-2 to TRBJ1-1, with 8 bases that match TRBD1. V lost 1 base to trimming and J lost 1 base; unmatched junction nucleotides: 2. The germline V gene encodes CDR1 SGHTA and CDR2 FQGNSA. This CDR3 has 15 residues.

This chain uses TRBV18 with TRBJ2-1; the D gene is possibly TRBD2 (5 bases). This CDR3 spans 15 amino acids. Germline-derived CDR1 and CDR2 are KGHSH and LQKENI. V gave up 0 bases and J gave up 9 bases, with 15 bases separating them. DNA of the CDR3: TGTGCCAGCTCACCACCTTCGAGAGGGAGCGTTGAGCAGTTCTTC. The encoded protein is CASSPPSRGSVEQFF.

CDR3 residues: CASPRRIDSGNTIYF. The CDR3 DNA follows: TGTGCCAGCCCACGGCGCATTGACTCTGGAAACACCATATATTTT. The V call is TRBV7-9, the J call TRBJ1-3; D is ambiguous. The V end lost 8 bases, the J end lost 0 bases, and 14 bases lay between the germline ends. The germline V gene has CDR1 SEHNR and CDR2 FQNEAQ (reference sequence). The CDR3 runs to 15 residues.

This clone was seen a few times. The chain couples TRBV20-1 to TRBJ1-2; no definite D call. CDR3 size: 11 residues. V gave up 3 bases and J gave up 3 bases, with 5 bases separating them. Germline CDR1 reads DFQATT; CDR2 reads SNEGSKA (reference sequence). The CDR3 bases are TGCAGTGCTAGTGTTCACTATGGCTACACCTTC. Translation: CSASVHYGYTF.

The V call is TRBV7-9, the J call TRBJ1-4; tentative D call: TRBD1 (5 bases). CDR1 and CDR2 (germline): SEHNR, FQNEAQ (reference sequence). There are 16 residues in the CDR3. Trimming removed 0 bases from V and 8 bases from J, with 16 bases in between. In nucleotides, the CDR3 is TGTGCCAGCAGCTTAGCGTCGGTGGGGGTCGACGAAAAACTGTTTTTT. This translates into CASSLASVGVDEKLFF.

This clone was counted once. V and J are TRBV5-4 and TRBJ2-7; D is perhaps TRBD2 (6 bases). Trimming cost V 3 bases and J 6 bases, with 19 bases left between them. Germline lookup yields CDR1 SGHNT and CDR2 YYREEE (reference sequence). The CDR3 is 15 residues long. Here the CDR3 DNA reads TGTGCCAGCAGCTATGGGGCTGCGCGGGGTGGCGAGCAGTACTTC. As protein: CASSYGAARGGEQYF.

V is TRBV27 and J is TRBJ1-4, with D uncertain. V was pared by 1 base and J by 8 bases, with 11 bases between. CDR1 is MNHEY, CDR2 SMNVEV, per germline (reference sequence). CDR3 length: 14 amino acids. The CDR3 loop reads CASSLWGEKEKLFF. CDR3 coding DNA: TGTGCCAGCAGTTTATGGGGAGAGAAGGAAAAACTGTTTTTT. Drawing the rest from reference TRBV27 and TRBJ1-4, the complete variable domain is EAQVTQNPRYLITVTGKKLTVTCSQNMNHEYMSWYRQDPGLGLRQIYYSMNVEVTDKGDVPEGYKVSRKEKRNFPLILESPSPNQTSLYFCASSLWGEKEKLFFGSGTQLSVL.

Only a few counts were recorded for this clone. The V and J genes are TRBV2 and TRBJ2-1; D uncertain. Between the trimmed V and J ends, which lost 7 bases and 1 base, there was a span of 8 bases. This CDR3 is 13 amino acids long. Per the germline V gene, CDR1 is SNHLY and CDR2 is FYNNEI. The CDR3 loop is CASKLVSYNEQFF. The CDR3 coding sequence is TGTGCCAGCAAACTCGTATCCTACAATGAGCAGTTCTTC.

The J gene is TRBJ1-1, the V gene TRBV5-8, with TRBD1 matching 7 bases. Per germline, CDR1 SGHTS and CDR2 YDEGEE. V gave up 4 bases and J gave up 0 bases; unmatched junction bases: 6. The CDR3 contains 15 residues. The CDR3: CASSNMDRLNTEAFF. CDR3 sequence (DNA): TGTGCCAGCAGCAACATGGACAGGCTGAACACTGAAGCTTTCTTT.

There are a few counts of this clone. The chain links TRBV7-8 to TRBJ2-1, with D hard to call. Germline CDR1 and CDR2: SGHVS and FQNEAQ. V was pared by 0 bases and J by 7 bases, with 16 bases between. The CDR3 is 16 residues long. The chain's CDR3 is CASSLALSSYVNEQFF. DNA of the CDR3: TGTGCCAGCAGCTTAGCTCTATCCTCCTACGTTAATGAGCAGTTCTTC.

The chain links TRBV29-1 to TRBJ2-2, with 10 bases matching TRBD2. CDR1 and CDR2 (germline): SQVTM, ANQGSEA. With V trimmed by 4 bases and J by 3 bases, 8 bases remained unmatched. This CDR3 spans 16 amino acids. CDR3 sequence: CSVAGGTSVYTGELFF. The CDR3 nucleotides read TGCAGCGTTGCAGGAGGGACTAGCGTTTACACCGGGGAGCTGTTTTTT.

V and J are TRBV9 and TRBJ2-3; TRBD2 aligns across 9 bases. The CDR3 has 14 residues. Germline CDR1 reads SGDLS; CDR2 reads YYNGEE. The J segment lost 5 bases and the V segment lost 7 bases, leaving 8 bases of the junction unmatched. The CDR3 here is CASGGGRAGDTQYF. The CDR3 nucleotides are TGTGCCAGCGGCGGCGGGAGGGCTGGAGATACGCAGTATTTT.

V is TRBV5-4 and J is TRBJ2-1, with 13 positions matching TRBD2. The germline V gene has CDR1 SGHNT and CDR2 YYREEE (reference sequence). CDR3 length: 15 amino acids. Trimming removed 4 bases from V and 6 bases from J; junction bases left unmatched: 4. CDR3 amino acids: CASSQLAGGPNEQFF. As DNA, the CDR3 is TGTGCCAGCAGCCAACTAGCGGGAGGGCCCAATGAGCAGTTCTTC.

The DNA for the CDR3 is TGTGCCATCAGTGAATCTGGGTTGGGTGGCTACACCTTC. Its protein product is CAISESGLGGYTF. V and J are TRBV10-3 and TRBJ1-2; D remains unclear. Per germline, CDR1 ENHRY and CDR2 SYGVKD. This CDR3 has 13 residues. V shed 3 bases and J shed 7 bases, with 12 bases lying between them.